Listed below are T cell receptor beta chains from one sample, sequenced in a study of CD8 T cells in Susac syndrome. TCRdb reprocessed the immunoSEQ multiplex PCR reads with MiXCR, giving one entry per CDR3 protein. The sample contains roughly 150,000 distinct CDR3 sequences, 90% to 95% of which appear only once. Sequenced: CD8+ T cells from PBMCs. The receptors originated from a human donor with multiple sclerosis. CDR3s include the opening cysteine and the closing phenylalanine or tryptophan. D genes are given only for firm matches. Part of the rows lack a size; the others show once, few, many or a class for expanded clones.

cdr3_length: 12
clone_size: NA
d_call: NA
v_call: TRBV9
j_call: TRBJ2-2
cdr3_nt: TGTGCCAGCGGACCGAGAACCGGGGAGCTGTTTTTT
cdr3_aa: CASGPRTGELFF

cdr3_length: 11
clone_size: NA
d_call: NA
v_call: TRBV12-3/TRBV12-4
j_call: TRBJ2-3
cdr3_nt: TGTGCCAGCAGAAACGTAAATACGCAGTATTTT
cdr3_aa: CASRNVNTQYF

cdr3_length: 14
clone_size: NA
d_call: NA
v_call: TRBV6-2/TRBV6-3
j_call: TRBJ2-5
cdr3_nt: TGTGCCAGCAGTTACCAGGATCCCAGGAAGACCCAGTACTTC
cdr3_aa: CASSYQDPRKTQYF

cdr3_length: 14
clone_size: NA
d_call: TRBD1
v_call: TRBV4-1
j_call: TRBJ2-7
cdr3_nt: TGCGCCAGCAGCGCCCGGGACAGGAGTTACGAGCAGTACTTC
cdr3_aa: CASSARDRSYEQYF

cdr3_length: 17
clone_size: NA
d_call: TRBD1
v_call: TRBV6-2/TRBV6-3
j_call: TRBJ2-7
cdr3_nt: TGTGCCAGCAGTTACCTTCCAGGACAGGGCCCCATCTACGAGCAGTACTTC
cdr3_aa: CASSYLPGQGPIYEQYF

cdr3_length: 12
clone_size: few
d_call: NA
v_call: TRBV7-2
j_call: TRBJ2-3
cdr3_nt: TGTGCCAGCAGCTTCATGACAGAGGGGCAGTATTTT
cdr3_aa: CASSFMTEGQYF

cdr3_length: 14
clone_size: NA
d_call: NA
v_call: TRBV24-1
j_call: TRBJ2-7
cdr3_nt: TGTGCCACCAGTGATAGCTGGGGGAACTACGAGCAGTACTTC
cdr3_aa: CATSDSWGNYEQYF

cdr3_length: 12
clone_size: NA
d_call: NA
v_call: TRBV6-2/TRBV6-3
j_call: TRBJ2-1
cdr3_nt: TGTGCCAGCAGTTACGAGACCTTCCTCAAGATCTTC
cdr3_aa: CASSYETFLKIF

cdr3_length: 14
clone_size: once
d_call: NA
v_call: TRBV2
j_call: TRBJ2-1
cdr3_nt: TGTGCCAGCAAACGAGGGAACGGGGCACACGAGCAGTTCTTC
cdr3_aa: CASKRGNGAHEQFF

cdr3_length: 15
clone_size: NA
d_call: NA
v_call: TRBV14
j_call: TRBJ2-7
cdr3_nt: TGTGCCAGCAGCGGGGAGGACAGGGACTACTACGAGCAGTACTTC
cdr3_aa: CASSGEDRDYYEQYF

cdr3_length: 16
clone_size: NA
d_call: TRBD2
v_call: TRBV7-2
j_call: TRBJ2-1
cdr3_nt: TGTGCCAGCAGCTTATTGGCGGGGGGAACAAGGGATGAGCAGTTCTTC
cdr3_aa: CASSLLAGGTRDEQFF

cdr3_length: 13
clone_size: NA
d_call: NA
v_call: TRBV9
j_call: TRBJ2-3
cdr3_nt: TGTGCCAGCAGCGTAGTTAGTAAGGATACGCAGTATTTT
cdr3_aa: CASSVVSKDTQYF

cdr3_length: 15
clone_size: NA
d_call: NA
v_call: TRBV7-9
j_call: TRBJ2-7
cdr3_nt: TGTGCCAGCAGCTCATTCGCCGACGGCACCTACGAGCAGTACTTC
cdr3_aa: CASSSFADGTYEQYF

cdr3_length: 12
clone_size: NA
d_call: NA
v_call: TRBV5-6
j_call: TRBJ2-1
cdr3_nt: TGTGCCAGCAGCGTGGACAGTAATGAGCAGTTCTTC
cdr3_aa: CASSVDSNEQFF

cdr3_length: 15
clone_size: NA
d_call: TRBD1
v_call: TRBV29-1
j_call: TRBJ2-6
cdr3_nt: TGCAGCGTTACCCGGGACAGGGCTGGGGCCAACGTCCTGACTTTC
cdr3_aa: CSVTRDRAGANVLTF

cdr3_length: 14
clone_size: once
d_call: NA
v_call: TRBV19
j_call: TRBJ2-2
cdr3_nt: TGTGCCAGTATGAGGCCCGCGAACACCGGGGAGCTGTTTTTT
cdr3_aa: CASMRPANTGELFF

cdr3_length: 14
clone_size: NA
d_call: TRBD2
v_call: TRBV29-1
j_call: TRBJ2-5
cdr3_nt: TGCAGCGTTGACGGAGCGGGGGGCCAAGAGACCCAGTACTTC
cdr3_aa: CSVDGAGGQETQYF

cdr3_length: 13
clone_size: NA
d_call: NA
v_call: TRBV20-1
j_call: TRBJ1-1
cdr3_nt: TGCAGTGCCAGGGGTCAGCGGAACACTGAAGCTTTCTTT
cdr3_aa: CSARGQRNTEAFF

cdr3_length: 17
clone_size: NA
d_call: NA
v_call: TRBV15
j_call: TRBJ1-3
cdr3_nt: TGTGCCACCAGCAGAGTACAAACCGCTAAAACTGGAAACACCATATATTTT
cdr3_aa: CATSRVQTAKTGNTIYF

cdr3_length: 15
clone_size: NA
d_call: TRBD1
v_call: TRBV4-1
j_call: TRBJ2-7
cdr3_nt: TGCGCCAGCAGCCCGCTCGGGACAGCAACCTACGAGCAGTACTTC
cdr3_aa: CASSPLGTATYEQYF

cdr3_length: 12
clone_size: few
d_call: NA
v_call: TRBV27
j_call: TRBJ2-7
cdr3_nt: TGTGCCAGCAGTTCAAGGAACTACGAGCAGTACTTC
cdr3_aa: CASSSRNYEQYF

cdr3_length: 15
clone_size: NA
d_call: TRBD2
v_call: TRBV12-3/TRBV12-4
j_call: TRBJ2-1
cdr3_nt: TGTGCCAGCAGCCCTGGACTAGCGGGGTACAATGAGCAGTTCTTC
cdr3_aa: CASSPGLAGYNEQFF

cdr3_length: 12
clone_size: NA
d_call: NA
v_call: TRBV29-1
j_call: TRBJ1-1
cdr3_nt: TGCAGCGTTGGGTCGAACCGGGCGGAAGCTTTCTTT
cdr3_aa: CSVGSNRAEAFF

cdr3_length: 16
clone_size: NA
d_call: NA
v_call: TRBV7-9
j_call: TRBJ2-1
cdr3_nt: TGTGCCAGCAGCTTAATCTCTGTGGGACTTGACAATGAGCAGTTCTTC
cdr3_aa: CASSLISVGLDNEQFF

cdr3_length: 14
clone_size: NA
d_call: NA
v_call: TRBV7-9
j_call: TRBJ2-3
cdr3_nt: TGTGCCAGCAGCTTCGTCAAGCTCACAGATACGCAGTATTTT
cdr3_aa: CASSFVKLTDTQYF

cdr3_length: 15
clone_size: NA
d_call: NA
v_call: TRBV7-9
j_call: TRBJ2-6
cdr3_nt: TGTGCCAGCAGCTTAGGATCTGTAGGGGCCAACGTCCTGACTTTC
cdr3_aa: CASSLGSVGANVLTF

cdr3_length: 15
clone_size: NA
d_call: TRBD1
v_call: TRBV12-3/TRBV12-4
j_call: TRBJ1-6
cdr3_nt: TGTGCCAGCAGCCAATCGACAGGGGGAAGATCACCCCTCCACTTT
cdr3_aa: CASSQSTGGRSPLHF

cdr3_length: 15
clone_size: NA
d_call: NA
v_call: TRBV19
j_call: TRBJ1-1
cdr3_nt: TGTGCCAGTAGTCCCCGTGGGGGGCTGAACACTGAAGCTTTCTTT
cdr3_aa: CASSPRGGLNTEAFF

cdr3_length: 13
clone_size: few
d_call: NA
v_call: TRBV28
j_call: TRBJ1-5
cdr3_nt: TGTGCCAGCAGTCCCCAGGGTTATCAGCCCCAGCATTTT
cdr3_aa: CASSPQGYQPQHF

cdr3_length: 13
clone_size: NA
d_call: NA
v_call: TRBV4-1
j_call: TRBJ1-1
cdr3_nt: TGCGCCAGCAGCCCAGGTTCGGGAACTGAAGCTTTCTTT
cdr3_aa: CASSPGSGTEAFF

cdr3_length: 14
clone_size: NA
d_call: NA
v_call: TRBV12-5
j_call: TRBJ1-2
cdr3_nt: TGTGCTAGTGGTTGGGACGCGAGACCCTATGGCTACACCTTC
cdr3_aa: CASGWDARPYGYTF

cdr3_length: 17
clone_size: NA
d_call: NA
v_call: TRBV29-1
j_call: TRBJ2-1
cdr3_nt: TGCAGCGTTGAAGGGGGGCCGGGGCTGAGCTCCTACAATGAGCAGTTCTTC
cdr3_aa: CSVEGGPGLSSYNEQFF

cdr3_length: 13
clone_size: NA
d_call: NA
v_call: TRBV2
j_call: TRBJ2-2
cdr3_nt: TGTGCCACCACCTGGCTAGTTTCCGGGGAGCTGTTTTTT
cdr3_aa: CATTWLVSGELFF

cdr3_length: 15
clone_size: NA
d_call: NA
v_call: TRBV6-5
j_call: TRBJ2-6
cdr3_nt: TGTGCCAGCAGTTACGGCTTCGGCGGGGCCAACGTCCTGACTTTC
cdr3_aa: CASSYGFGGANVLTF

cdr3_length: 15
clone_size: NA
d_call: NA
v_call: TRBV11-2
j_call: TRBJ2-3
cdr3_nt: TGTGCCAGCCTCGGGGTCGGGGGGCGCACAGATACGCAGTATTTT
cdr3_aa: CASLGVGGRTDTQYF

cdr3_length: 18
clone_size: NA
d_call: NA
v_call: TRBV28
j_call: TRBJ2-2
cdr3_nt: TGTGCCAGCAGTTTAGGCGTGGCTTTGACCGGGGGCACCGGGGAGCTGTTTTTT
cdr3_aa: CASSLGVALTGGTGELFF

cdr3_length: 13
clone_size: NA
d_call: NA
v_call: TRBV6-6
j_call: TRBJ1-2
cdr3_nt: TGTGCCAGCAGCGCGAGTGTCAGCTATGGCTACACCTTC
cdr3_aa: CASSASVSYGYTF

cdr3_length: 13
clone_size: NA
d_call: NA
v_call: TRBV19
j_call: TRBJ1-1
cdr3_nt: TGTGCCAGTACCAAAACAGAGAACACTGAAGCTTTCTTT
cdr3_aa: CASTKTENTEAFF

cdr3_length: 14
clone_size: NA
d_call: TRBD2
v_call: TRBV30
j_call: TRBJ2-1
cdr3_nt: TGTGCCTGGAGGCGAACTAGCGGCACTAATGAGCAGTTCTTC
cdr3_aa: CAWRRTSGTNEQFF

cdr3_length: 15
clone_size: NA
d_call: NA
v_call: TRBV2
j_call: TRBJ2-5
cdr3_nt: TGTGCCAGCAGTGCGGGGCAGGGGAGGTTGGAGACCCAGTACTTC
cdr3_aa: CASSAGQGRLETQYF

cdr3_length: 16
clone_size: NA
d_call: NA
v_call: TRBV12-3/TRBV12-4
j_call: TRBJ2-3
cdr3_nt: TGTGCCAGCAGTCCCCGCTCTACCGTGACGAGAGATACGCAGTATTTT
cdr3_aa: CASSPRSTVTRDTQYF

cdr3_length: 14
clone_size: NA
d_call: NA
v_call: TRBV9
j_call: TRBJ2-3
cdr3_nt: TGTGCCAGCAGCGTAGGGGGTTACCCAGATACGCAGTATTTT
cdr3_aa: CASSVGGYPDTQYF

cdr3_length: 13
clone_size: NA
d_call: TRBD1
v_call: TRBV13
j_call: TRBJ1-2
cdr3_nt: TGTGCCAGCAGCTCCGGGACAGGGGTCGGCTACACCTTC
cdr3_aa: CASSSGTGVGYTF

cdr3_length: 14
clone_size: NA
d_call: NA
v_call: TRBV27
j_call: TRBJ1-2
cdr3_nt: TGTGCCAGCAGTCTCGCCGGGGGCAACTATGGCTACACCTTC
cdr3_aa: CASSLAGGNYGYTF

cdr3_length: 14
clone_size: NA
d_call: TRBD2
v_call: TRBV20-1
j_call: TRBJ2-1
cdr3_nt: TGCAGTGCTAGCCCGCACGGCGGGGGCAATGAGCAGTTCTTC
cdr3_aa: CSASPHGGGNEQFF

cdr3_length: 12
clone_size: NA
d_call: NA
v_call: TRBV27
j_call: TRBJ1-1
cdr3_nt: TGTGCCAGCAGTTTTCGATCCCCCGAAGCTTTCTTT
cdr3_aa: CASSFRSPEAFF

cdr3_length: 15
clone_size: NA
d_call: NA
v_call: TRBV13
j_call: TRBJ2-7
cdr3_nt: TGTGCCAGCAGCTCAAACCAGAATGTCCCCTACGAGCAGTACTTC
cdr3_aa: CASSSNQNVPYEQYF

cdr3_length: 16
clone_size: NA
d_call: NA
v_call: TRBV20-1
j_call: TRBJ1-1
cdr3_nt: TGCAGTGCTAGTTCAACAGAGCAACCAGTGAACACTGAAGCTTTCTTT
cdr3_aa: CSASSTEQPVNTEAFF

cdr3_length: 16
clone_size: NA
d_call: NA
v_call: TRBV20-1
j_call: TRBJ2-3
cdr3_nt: TGCAGTGCTAGAGCCCCGGGGGCCGAATTTGGGGGTACGCAGTATTTT
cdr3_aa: CSARAPGAEFGGTQYF

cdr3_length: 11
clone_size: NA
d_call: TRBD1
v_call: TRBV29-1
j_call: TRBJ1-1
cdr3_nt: TGCAGCGTTGAAGAACAGGGGGCTCAGGTCTTT
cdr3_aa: CSVEEQGAQVF

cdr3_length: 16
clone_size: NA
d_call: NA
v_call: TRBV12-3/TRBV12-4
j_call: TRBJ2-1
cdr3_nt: TGTGCCAGCAGCTACTCGAACACGAGGAGCTACAATGAGCAGTTCTTC
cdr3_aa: CASSYSNTRSYNEQFF

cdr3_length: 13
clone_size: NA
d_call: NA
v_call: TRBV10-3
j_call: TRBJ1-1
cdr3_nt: TGTGCCATCAGTGTTGGACTGCACACTGAAGCTTTCTTT
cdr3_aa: CAISVGLHTEAFF

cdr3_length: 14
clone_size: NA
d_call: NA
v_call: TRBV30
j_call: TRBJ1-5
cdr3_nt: TGTGCCTGGGGTGGGGAGAATAGCAATCAGCCCCAGCATTTT
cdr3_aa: CAWGGENSNQPQHF

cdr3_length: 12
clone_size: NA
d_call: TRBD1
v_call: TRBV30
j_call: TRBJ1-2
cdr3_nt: TGTGCCTGGAGGGACAGGGTGACTGGCTACACCTTC
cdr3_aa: CAWRDRVTGYTF

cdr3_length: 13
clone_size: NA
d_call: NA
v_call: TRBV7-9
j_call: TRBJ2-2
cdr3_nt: TGTGCCTACGGGGACCCCAACACCGGGGAGCTGTTTTTT
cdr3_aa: CAYGDPNTGELFF

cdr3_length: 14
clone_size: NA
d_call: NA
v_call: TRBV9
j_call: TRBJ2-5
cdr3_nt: TGTGCCAGCAGCGTGGCAGACTACCAAGAGACCCAGTACTTC
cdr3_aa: CASSVADYQETQYF

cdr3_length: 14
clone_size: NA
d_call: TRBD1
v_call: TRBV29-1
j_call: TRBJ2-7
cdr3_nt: TGCAGCGTTGTTCCGGGACAGGGCCCCTACGAGCAGTACTTC
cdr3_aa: CSVVPGQGPYEQYF

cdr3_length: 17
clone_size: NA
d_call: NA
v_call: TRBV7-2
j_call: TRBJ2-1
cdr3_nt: TGTGCCAGCAGCTTAGGCCGCCGGGGGGCCCACTACAATGAGCAGTTCTTC
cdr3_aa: CASSLGRRGAHYNEQFF

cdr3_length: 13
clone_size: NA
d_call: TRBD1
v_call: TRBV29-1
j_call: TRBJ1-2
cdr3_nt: TGCAGCGTTGAAGCCCGGGACAGATATGGCTACACCTTC
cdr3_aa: CSVEARDRYGYTF